One TCR beta chain is described in this entry. What it recognizes is unknown. For the second PCR, which ran for about 7 to 11 cycles, a sample-barcoded 5' primer and a J-beta primer mix were used. A template-switch adaptor that had 12 random nucleotides put a tag on each cDNA molecule. MiXCR, run by TCRdb on the 5' RACE reads, gives a single entry per CDR3 protein. The sample carries hundreds of thousands of distinct CDR3 sequences, 58% recorded once. The sample is drawn from a study of blood T cells in healthy people across ages. The study's findings and limits: Comparison with aged donors showed that long-lived donors had more naive CD4+ cells and higher diversity.

The sequencing input was blood. This sequence originates from a man aged 25-40 years in good health.

The CDR3 coding sequence is TGTGCCAGCACCAATCGGGGCTACGAGCAGTACTTC. Protein: CASTNRGYEQYF. V and J are TRBV6-2 or TRBV6-3 and TRBJ2-5; possible D gene TRBD2, 5 bases. The end of the DNA aligns better with TRBJ2-7, so the J call may be wrong. The CDR3 length is 12 residues. CDR1 is MNHEY, CDR2 SVGEGT, per germline.